Given below is one TCR beta chain in context. Produced via immunoSEQ multiplex PCR; TCRdb's table is partial and in-frame only. The sample has about 230,000 clones; roughly 89% are singletons. The V segment lost 4 bases and the J segment 5 bases; nucleotides outside the gene matches: 12. CDR1 SGHNT and CDR2 YYREEE come from the germline V gene (reference sequence). The CDR3 runs 15 residues. This sample was taken from a study of blood T cell repertoires in COVID-19. Study background: Material from acute and convalescent COVID-19 was sourced from the United States, Italy and Spain.

Enrolled through a virtual design, the participants were between about 18 and 100 years of age and came from under 25 US areas. Assignments of participants to cohorts depended upon their own reported clinical history. The rearrangement uses TRBV5-4 and TRBJ2-7; 7 nucleotides line up with TRBD1. This TCR derives from a young woman with acute COVID-19. Sequences were obtained from PBMCs or T cells enriched from blood (not recorded which). CDR3 amino acids: CASSPSTGRIDEQYF. In DNA, the CDR3 is TGTGCCAGCAGCCCGTCGACAGGGCGAATTGACGAGCAGTACTTC.